The present TCR beta chain was sequenced within a study of blood T cell repertoires in COVID-19. Study background: Acute and convalescent COVID-19 specimens originated in the United States, Italy and Spain.

Study processing details: How many nucleated cells were present was estimated from reference gene primer amplification. Sequencing was performed with immunoSEQ multiplex PCR; in TCRdb, only in-frame clones are kept and a portion is missing. V and J calls and clone size are those listed in that table; D and trimming were worked out from the DNA. This table has fewer than 600,000 clones, roughly 88% appearing once. V was clipped by 5 bases and J by 5 bases; unmatched bases: 8. CDR3 length equals 15 residues. Germline values: CDR1 LNHNV, CDR2 YYDKDF (reference sequence). The study drew participants aged about 18 to 95 years from some 24 US areas. Recovery among Cohort 3 donors was established by two negative PCRs, clearance, or symptom resolution.

J is TRBJ1-5 and V is TRBV15, with 8 bases fitting TRBD1. Sequencing used PBMCs or T cells enriched from blood (not recorded which). This TCR derives from a woman aged 40 to 50 who had recovered from COVID-19. This CDR3 is CATSLRPTGDQPQHF. CDR3 nucleotide sequence: TGTGCCACCAGCCTACGTCCGACAGGGGATCAGCCCCAGCATTTT.